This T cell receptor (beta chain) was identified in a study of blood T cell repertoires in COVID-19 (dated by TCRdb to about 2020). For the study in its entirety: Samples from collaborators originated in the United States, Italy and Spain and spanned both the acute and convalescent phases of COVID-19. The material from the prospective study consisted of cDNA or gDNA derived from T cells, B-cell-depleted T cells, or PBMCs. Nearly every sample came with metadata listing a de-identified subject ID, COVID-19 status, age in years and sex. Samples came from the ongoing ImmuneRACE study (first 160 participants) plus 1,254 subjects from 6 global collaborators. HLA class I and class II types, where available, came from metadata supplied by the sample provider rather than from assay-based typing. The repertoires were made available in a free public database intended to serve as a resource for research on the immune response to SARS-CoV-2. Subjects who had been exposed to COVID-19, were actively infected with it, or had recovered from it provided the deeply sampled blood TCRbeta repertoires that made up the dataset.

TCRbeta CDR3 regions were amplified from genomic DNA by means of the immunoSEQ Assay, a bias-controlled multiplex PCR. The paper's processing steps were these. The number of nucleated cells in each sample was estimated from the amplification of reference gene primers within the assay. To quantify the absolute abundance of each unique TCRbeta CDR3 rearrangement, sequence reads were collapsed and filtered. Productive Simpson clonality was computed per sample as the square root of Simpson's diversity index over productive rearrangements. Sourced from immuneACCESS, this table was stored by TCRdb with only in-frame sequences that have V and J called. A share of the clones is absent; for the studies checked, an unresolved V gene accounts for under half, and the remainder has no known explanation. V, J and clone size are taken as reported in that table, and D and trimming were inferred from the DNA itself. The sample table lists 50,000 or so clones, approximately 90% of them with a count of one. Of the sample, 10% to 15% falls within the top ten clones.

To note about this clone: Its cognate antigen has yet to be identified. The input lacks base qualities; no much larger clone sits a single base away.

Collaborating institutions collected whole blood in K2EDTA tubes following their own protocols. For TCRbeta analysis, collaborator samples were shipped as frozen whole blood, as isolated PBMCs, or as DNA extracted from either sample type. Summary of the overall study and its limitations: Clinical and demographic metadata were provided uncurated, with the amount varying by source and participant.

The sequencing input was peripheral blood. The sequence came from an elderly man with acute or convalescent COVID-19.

The DNA reads as follows: TGCGCCAGCAGCATATGGACAGGGACCACAGATACGCAGTATTTT. Its translation reads: CASSIWTGTTDTQYF. The sequence joins TRBV5-1 to TRBJ2-3; 8 bases in the junction line up with TRBD1. Taken from the germline V gene, the CDR1 and CDR2 loops are SGHRS and YFSETQ. The CDR3 holds 15 amino acids from the cysteine to the phenylalanine. CDR3 DNA is the only sequence kept; it has 45 bases, read in frame from the first base. Trimming accounts for 4 bases at V and 2 bases at J, while the number of junction bases matched to no gene is 6.